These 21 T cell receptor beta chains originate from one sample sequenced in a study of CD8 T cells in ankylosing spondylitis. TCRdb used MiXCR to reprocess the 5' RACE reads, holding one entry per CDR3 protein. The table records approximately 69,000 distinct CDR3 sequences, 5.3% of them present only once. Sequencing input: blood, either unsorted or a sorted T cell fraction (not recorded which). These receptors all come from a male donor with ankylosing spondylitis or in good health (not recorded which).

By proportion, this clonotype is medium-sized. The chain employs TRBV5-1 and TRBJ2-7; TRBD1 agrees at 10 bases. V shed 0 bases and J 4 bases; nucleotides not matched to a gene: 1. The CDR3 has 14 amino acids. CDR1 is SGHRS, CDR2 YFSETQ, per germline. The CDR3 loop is CASSLGQGAYEQYF. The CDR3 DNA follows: TGCGCCAGCAGCTTGGGACAGGGGGCTTACGAGCAGTACTTC.

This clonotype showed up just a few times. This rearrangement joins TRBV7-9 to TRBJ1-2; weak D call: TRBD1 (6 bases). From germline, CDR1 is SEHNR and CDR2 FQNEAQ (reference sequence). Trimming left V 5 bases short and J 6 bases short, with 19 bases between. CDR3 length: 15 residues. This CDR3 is CASSPPYREVDGYTF. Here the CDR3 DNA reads TGTGCCAGCAGCCCCCCTTACAGGGAGGTAGATGGCTACACCTTC.

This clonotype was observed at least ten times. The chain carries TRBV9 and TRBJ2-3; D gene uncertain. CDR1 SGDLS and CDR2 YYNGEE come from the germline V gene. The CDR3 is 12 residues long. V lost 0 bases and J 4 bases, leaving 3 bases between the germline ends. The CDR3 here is CASSVDPDTQYF. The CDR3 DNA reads TGTGCCAGCAGCGTAGATCCAGATACGCAGTATTTT.

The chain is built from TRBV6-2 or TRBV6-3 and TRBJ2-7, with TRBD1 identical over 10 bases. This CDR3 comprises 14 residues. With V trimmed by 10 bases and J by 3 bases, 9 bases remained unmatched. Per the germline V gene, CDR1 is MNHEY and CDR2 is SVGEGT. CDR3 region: CATHEGQGIYEQYF. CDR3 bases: TGTGCCACCCACGAGGGACAGGGGATCTACGAGCAGTACTTC.

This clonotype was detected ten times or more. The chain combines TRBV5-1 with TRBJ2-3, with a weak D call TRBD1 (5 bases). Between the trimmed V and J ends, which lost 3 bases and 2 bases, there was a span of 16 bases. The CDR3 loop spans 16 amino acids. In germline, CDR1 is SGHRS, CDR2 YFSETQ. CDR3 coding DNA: TGCGCCAGCAGCTCACCCCCAAGACAGAACACAGATACGCAGTATTTT. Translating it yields CASSSPPRQNTDTQYF.

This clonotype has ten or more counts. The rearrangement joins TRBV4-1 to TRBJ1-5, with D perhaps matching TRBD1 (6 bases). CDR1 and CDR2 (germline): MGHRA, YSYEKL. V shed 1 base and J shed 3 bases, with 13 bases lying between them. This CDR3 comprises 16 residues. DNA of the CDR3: TGCGCCAGCAGCCAAGTGGCAGGGGTGGCCAATCAGCCCCAGCATTTT. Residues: CASSQVAGVANQPQHF.

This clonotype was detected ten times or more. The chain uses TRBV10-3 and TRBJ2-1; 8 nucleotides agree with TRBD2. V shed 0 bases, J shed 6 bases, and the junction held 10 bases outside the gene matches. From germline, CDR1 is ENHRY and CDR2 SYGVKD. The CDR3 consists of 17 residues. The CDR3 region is CAISESTSGGAGNEQFF. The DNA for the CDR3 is TGTGCCATCAGTGAGTCGACTTCGGGGGGGGCCGGCAATGAGCAGTTCTTC.

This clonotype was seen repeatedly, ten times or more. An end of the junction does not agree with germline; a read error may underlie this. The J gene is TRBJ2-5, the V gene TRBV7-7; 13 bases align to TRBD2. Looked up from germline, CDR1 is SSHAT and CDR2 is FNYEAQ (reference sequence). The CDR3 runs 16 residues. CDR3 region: CASSISTSGGQETQYF. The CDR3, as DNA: TGTGCTAGCAGCATCTCGACTAGCGGGGGGCAAGAGACCCAGTACTTC.

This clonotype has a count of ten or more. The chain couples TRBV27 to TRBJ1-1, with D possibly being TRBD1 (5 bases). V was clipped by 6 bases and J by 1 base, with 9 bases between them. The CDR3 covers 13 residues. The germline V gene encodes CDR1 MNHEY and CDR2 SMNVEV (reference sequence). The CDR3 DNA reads TGTGCCAGCAGGGATACAGGGAACACTGAAGCTTTCTTT. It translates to CASRDTGNTEAFF.

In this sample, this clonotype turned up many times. CDR3: CASSYYPPGVSDTGELFF. The DNA of the CDR3 is TGTGCCAGCAGTTACTACCCCCCAGGGGTCTCGGACACCGGGGAGCTGTTTTTT. The rearrangement links TRBV6-5 to TRBJ2-2; D might be TRBD1 (6 bases). The CDR3 is made up of 18 amino acids. Germline CDR1 reads MNHEY; CDR2 reads SVGAGI. V was shortened by 1 base and J by 3 bases, with 18 bases between the two germline ends.

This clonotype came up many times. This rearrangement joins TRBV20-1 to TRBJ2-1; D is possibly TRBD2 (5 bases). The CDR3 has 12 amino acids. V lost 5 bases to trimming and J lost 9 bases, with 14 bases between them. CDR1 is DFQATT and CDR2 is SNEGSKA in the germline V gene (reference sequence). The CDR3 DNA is TGCAGTGCTCCATCGGGGTGGGTTGAGCAGTTCTTC. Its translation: CSAPSGWVEQFF.

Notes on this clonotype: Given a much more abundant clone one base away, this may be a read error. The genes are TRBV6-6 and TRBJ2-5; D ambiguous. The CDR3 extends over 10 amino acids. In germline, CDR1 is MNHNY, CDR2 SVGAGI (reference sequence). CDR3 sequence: CATGVEAQYF. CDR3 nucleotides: TGTGCCACGGGCGTAGAGGCCCAGTACTTC.

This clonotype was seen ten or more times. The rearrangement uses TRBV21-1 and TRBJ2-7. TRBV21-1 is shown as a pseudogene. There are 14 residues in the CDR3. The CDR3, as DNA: TGTGCCAGCAGCAAAAGCCGACCAGCCTACGAGCAGTACTTC. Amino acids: CASSKSRPAYEQYF.

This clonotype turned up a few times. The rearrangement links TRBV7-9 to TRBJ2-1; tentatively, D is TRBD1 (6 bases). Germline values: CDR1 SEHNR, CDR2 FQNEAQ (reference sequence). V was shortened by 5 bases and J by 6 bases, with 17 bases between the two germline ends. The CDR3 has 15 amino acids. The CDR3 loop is CASSPEGHDVNEQFF. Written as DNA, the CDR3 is TGTGCCAGCAGCCCCGAGGGACATGATGTCAATGAGCAGTTCTTC.

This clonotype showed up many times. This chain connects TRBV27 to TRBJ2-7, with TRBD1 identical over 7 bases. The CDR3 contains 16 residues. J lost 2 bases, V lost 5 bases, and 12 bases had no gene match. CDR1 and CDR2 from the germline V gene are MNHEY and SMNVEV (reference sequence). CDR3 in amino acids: CASSPNPGQDTYEQYF. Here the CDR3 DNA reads TGTGCCAGCAGTCCGAATCCTGGACAGGATACCTACGAGCAGTACTTC.

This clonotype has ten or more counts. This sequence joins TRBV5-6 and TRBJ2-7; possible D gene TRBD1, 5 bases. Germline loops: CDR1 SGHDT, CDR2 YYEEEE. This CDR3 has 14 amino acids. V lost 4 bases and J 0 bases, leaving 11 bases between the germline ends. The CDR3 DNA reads TGTGCCAGCAGCGTGACAGTGAGCTCCTACGAGCAGTACTTC. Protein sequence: CASSVTVSSYEQYF. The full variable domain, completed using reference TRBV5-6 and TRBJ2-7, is DAGVTQSPTHLIKTRGQQVTLRCSPKSGHDTVSWYQQALGQGPQFIFQYYEEEERQRGNFPDRFSGHQFPNYSSELNVNALLLGDSALYLCASSVTVSSYEQYFGPGTRLTVT.

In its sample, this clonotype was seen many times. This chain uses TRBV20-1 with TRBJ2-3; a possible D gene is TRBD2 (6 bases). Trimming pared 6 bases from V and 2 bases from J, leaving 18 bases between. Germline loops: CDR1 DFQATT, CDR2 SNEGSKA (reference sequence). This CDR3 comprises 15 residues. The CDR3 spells CSAPSNLADTDTQYF. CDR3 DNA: TGCAGTGCCCCCTCCAACTTAGCGGACACAGATACGCAGTATTTT.

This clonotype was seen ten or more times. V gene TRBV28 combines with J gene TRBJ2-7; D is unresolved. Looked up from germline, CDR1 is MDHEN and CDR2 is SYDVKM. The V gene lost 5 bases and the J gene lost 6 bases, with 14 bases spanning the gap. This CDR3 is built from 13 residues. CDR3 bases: TGTGCCAGCAGTCCACCAGCATGGGGCGAGCAGTACTTC. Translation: CASSPPAWGEQYF.

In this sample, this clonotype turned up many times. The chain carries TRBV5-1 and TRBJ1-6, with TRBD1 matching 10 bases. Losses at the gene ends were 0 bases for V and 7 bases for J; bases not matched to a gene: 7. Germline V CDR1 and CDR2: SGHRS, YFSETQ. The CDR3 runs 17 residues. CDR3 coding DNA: TGCGCCAGCAGCTTGGCCCCGGTGGACAGGGGGAATTCACCCCTCCACTTT. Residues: CASSLAPVDRGNSPLHF.

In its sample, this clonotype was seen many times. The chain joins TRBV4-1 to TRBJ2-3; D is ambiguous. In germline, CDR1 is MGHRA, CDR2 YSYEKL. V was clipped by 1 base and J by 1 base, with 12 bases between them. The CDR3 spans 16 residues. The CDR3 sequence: CASSQVALQGTDTQYF. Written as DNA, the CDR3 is TGCGCCAGCAGCCAAGTCGCGTTGCAGGGCACAGATACGCAGTATTTT.

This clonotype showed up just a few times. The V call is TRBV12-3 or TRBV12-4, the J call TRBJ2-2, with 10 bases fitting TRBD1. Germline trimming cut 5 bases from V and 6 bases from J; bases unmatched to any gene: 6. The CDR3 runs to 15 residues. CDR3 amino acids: CASSPRTGGAGELFF. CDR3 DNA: TGTGCCAGCAGTCCTCGGACAGGGGGGGCCGGGGAGCTGTTTTTT.